This T cell receptor (beta chain) was found in a study of cytomegalovirus exposure and HLA in healthy donors (dated by TCRdb to 2015 to 2018). For the wider study: An earlier analysis of a few hundred of the donors reported 276 Gb of sequence data and 95 million to 140 million unique TCR beta sequences obtained from around 170 million T cells. About 280 gigabases of sequencing data and 91 million or so unique TCR sequences made up an early release that covered some 640 HLA-typed donors. Of the approximately 400 genotyped donors, around 81% fell in the genetic ancestry cluster associated with self-reported Caucasian donors. The study was designed to test whether signatures of past pathogen exposure could be identified by cataloging public T cell receptors. The study used immunosequencing to profile the T cell repertoires of around 600 subjects and linked those repertoires to cytomegalovirus serostatus. Along with the roughly 700-subject first cohort, a separate validation cohort of over a hundred different subjects was used. To predict cytomegalovirus infection status, the study brought together high-throughput TCR immunosequencing, statistical association of individual TCRs with disease status, and machine learning. In a later analysis, previously published TCR beta repertoires from about 640 donors were re-analyzed and high-resolution HLA genotyping was added so that TCR occurrence patterns could be studied. Rather than using new phenotypic data, the later analysis identified candidate immune exposures from TCR beta sequences and from how often those sequences occurred across donors. An earlier analysis of several hundred of the donors used high-throughput TCR beta sequencing to judge whether each TCR beta V gene segment behaved as functional or pseudogenic. Donor age, sex, ethnicity and CMV serostatus were collected together with the repertoire data. Genome-wide SNP genotypes for about three fifths of the 666 donors were used in a later genetic analysis, which treated that subset as a discovery cohort. All discovery cohort repertoires had been generated using a single sequencing platform. Both class I and class II loci were covered by HLA typing, at four-digit resolution. Typing coverage differed by locus: A, B, C, DRB1 and DQB1 were typed in roughly 620-630 donors, DQA1 in about 560, DPA1 in around 600, and DPB1 in just under 490. About five DR-DQ haplotypes were treated as single units for association and clustering because of strong linkage in the cohort. Among 300 to 500 genotyped donors of the cohort, an average of around 250,000 unique TCR beta nucleotide sequences was sequenced per donor, of which about 19% were non-productive. Study-wide findings and limitations: When HLA alleles, especially DR and DQ, strongly co-occurred, TCR associations were difficult to assign to individual alleles. Broadly in line with IMGT annotations, most TCR beta V segments showed up in productive rearrangements about 87% or about 30% of the time in an earlier analysis of about 500 of the donors. A further reported finding was that TCR beta sequences accurately predicted the HLA-A and HLA-B alleles for most subjects in the first cohort. Cytomegalovirus status was reported to be diagnosed by the classifier with high specificity and sensitivity in both the original and validation cohorts. In a later analysis, several top co-occurrence clusters were reported to appear linked to parvovirus B19, influenza, CMV and Epstein-Barr virus. The sequencing pipeline was judged likely to have produced a cluster of highly shared sequence variants as a technical artifact. While some public TCRs were present in many individuals, most TCR sequences turned up only very rarely across donors. Because some donors lacked HLA typing at each locus, the association tests relied only on the typed subset. The authors suggested that the approach could potentially be extended to other disease states and immunological phenotypes. In a later analysis, most CMV-associated TCR beta chains were found to appear HLA-restricted, with HLA associations seemingly driven largely by CMV exposure. A later analysis found that TCR association rates varied across HLA loci, with DRB1 alleles showing the most associated TCRs and HLA-C alleles the fewest. The study listed around 160 TCR beta chains as associated with cytomegalovirus. The 87-base-pair reads could not distinguish some IMGT-functional V segments, including TRBV6-2 and TRBV6-3, so those segments were excluded. In vitro tests confirmed that a few of the cytomegalovirus-associated TCR beta chains recognize cytomegalovirus antigens. In a later analysis, around 17,000 TCR beta sequences were associated with specific HLA alleles at a false discovery rate of 0.05. V-gene and J-gene trimming of TCR beta chains was associated with a missense DCLRE1C variant in a later genetic analysis, and the association was replicated in an independent cohort. A later genetic analysis reported fewer N-insertions in productive TCRs among donors in an Asian-associated ancestry cluster than the roughly 620-donor mean. In a later analysis, HLA-associated TCR beta chains were found to be more clonally expanded and to have lower generation probabilities than equally common non-associated chains. Roughly uniform sequencing depth across donors was assumed in presence/absence analyses, although this assumption may not hold. Correlated functional status among segregating V segments might be attributable to linkage disequilibrium, but an unknown experimental factor could not be ruled out. Because counts were too low, roughly 17 rarely observed V segments, including chromosome 9 orphons, were left out of the earlier analysis of 500 to 750 of the donors. Immune exposure information for the cohort was limited to CMV serostatus. In this cohort, only TCR beta chains were sequenced, and detectable features were limited by the absence of alpha or paired-chain data.

A word on this clone: Its cognate antigen has yet to be identified. The input lacks base qualities; no much larger clone sits a single base away.

The protocol used for the library was the immunoSEQ multiplex PCR assay. A mixture of 60 forward primers for TCR Vbeta segments and 13 reverse primers for TCR Jbeta segments was used in the multiplex PCR. Amplification of the CDR3 region of rearranged TCR beta genes was performed with a multiplex PCR assay on genomic DNA. The Illumina HiSeq System was used to sequence the amplified TCR beta libraries as 87-base-pair reads. The original pipeline was this. A later analysis tallied about 77 million unique TCR beta chains across the 666 repertoires, and 10 million to 11 million of those chains were shared by two or more donors. Raw reads were error-corrected and collapsed into unique sequences by a nearest-neighbor algorithm in which closely related sequences were merged to remove PCR and sequencing errors. Alignment of CDR3 sequences to IMGT reference sequences was used to assign V, D and J gene segments. For a sequence to be retained, a match of at least six nucleotides was required to both a V gene segment and a J gene segment. Rearrangements were called productive when the CDR3 lacked stop codons and stayed in frame with V and J; all others were non-productive. Following IMGT convention, CDR3 was defined as the stretch from the second conserved V-encoded cysteine to the conserved J-encoded phenylalanine. Sequences without an unambiguous match to a single V gene segment were excluded from the earlier analysis of 450 to 750 of the donors. In an earlier analysis of approximately 500 of the donors, a V segment was called functional when productive rearrangements were above 56.7%, and segregating when the standard deviation between donors exceeded 5%. A statistical classification framework was built to diagnose cytomegalovirus status from the catalog of TCR beta chain sequences. A later analysis assigned V and J genes by comparing TCR nucleotide sequences with IMGT/GENE-DB human TR gene sequences. The TCRdist pipeline was used in a later analysis to assign CDR3 sequences and most-parsimonious VDJ recombination scenarios. A later analysis defined each TCR beta chain by its CDR3 amino acid sequence plus V-gene family, and excluded reads lacking a unique V-gene family. A later analysis removed 450 to 600 highly shared, low-generation-probability nucleotide sequences to deal with suspected cross-contamination and a sequencing artifact. In a later analysis, a clonal expansion index for each public chain was calculated from normalized within-repertoire ranks of inferred template counts. In a later analysis, generation probabilities were computed with a VDJ recombination model fitted to out-of-frame rearrangements, and the resulting probabilities were checked against IGoR. Hypergeometric tests were used in a later analysis to score TCR-TCR, TCR-HLA and TCR-CMV co-occurrence, with a repertoire-size bias correction applied to the TCR pairs. In a later analysis, false discovery rates were estimated by permuting HLA or CMV assignments 20 times. In a later analysis, co-occurring TCRs were grouped using DBSCAN, and TCRdist sequence similarity was added for clustering within HLA-allele-positive subsets. Repertoires with fewer than 30,000 or more than 120,000 public chains were left out of co-occurrence clustering, as were a few repertoires with anomalous nucleotide sharing. The clones in this table, taken by TCRdb from immuneACCESS, are in-frame only. Not every clone is retained; where verified, under half of the shortfall comes from an unresolved V gene, and the cause of the rest is unknown. V and J calls and clone size come straight from that table; D and trimming were deduced from the DNA. The sample yields 100,000 to 150,000 clones; approximately 80% were counted once. The ten largest make up 2.7% of the sample.

The cohort consisted of 650 to 700 healthy bone marrow donors. At the time of sampling, every cohort member was nominally healthy, though immune exposures that went unrecorded were likely present. The donor tested CMV seronegative, placing the donor among the roughly 400 seronegative members of the cohort. A peripheral blood sample was provided by each donor, and peripheral blood mononuclear cells were used for TCR beta sequencing. Genomic DNA extraction from the blood cell samples was performed with the Qiagen DNeasy Blood Extraction Kit. Looking up the germline V gene yields CDR1 SGHRS and CDR2 YFSETQ. The CDR3 sequence holds 15 residues, the cysteine and phenylalanine included. CDR3 DNA is the only sequence kept; it has 45 bases, read in frame from the first base. Deletion took 0 bases off V and 5 bases off J, with a span of 14 bases between the germline ends.

The clonotype was recovered from a boy between 2 and 10 years old in good health and CMV-seronegative. The rearranged segments are TRBV5-1 and TRBJ2-5, with TRBD2 tentatively as D gene (6 bases match). The specimen sequenced was PBMCs. The CDR3 protein is CASSLVEGGIETQYF. DNA sequence: TGCGCCAGCAGCTTGGTAGAGGGAGGTATCGAGACCCAGTACTTC.